Listed here are 5 T cell receptor beta chains from one sample, sequenced in a study of CD4 T cell repertoires in COVID-19. Sequencing was performed with immunoSEQ multiplex PCR; in TCRdb, only in-frame clones are kept and a portion is missing. The sample contains over 75,000 clones, about 80% of which appear only once. This specimen was CD4+ T cells from peripheral blood, taken after recovery from COVID-19. The receptor source for this set is a human donor who had COVID-19.

The rearrangement uses TRBV4-1 and TRBJ2-1, with a weak D call TRBD2 (6 bases). CDR3 length equals 15 residues. V was clipped by 4 bases and J by 4 bases, with 14 bases between them. Germline V gene data show CDR1 as MGHRA and CDR2 as YSYEKL. CDR3 DNA: TGCGCCAGCAGCCGCGGGACTCAGTTATACAATGAGCAGTTCTTC. Translated, it gives CASSRGTQLYNEQFF.

The V gene is TRBV12-3 or TRBV12-4, the J gene TRBJ2-2; no definite D call. The CDR3 runs to 11 residues. V was clipped by 6 bases and J by 6 bases, with 5 bases between them. The CDR3, as DNA: TGTGCCAGCAGAAGGGCCGGGGAGCTGTTTTTT. Protein sequence: CASRRAGELFF.

The V call is TRBV5-1, the J call TRBJ2-3; 9 bases map to TRBD1. The CDR3 has 14 residues. Germline loops: CDR1 SGHRS, CDR2 YFSETQ. Trimming removed 4 bases from V and 6 bases from J; junction bases left unmatched: 6. The CDR3 spells CASSLQGAWDTQYF. DNA of the CDR3: TGCGCCAGCAGCCTACAGGGGGCATGGGATACGCAGTATTTT.

V and J are TRBV7-3 and TRBJ2-3; tentative D call: TRBD1 (5 bases). CDR1 and CDR2 (germline): SGHTA, FQGTGA. This CDR3 comprises 14 residues. Trimming pared 5 bases from V and 2 bases from J, leaving 11 bases between. CDR3 region: CASSPDRSTDTQYF. CDR3 DNA sequence: TGTGCCAGCAGCCCAGACAGATCCACAGATACGCAGTATTTT.

The rearrangement joins TRBV4-1 to TRBJ2-3, with TRBD2 identical over 11 bases. Germline V gives CDR1 MGHRA, CDR2 YSYEKL. CDR3 length: 18 amino acids. Germline trimming cut 0 bases from V and 0 bases from J; bases unmatched to any gene: 5. This CDR3 reads CASSQELAGGLSTDTQYF. The CDR3 DNA is TGCGCCAGCAGCCAAGAGTTAGCGGGGGGGCTTAGCACAGATACGCAGTATTTT.